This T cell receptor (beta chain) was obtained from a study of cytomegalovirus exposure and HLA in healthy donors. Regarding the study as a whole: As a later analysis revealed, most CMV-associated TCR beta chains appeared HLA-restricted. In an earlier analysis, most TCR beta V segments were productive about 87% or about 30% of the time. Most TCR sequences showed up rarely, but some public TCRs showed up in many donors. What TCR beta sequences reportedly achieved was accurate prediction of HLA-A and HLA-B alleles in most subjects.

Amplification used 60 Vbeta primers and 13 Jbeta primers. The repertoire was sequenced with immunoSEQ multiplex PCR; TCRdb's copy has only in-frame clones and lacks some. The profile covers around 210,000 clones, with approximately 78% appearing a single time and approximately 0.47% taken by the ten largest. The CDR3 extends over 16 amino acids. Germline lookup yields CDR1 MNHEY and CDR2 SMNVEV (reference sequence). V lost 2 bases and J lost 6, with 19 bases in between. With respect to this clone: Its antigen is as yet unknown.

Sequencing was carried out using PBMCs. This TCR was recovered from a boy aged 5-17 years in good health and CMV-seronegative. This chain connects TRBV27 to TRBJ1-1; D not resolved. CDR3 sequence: CASSLTGNVRGPEAFF. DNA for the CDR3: TGTGCCAGCAGTTTAACGGGGAACGTCCGCGGCCCTGAAGCTTTCTTT.